Shown below are 21 T cell receptor beta chains from a single sample sequenced in a study of blood T cell repertoires in COVID-19. Generated by immunoSEQ multiplex PCR, the TCRdb table keeps only in-frame clones and is missing some. The table includes around 60,000 clones, around 91% detected once. Input material: peripheral blood. The receptors were sampled from a man aged 55-75 years with active COVID-19.

V is TRBV6-5 and J is TRBJ2-2; the match to TRBD2 covers 10 bases. The CDR3 runs 15 residues. Germline lookup yields CDR1 MNHEY and CDR2 SVGAGI. Germline trimming cut 6 bases from V and 7 bases from J; bases unmatched to any gene: 8. CDR3 sequence: CASRASSGSSGELFF. CDR3 DNA: TGTGCCAGCAGGGCTTCTAGCGGGAGCAGCGGGGAGCTGTTTTTT.

The chain uses TRBV9 and TRBJ2-1; 16 bases are shared with TRBD2. This CDR3 has 20 residues. In germline, CDR1 is SGDLS, CDR2 YYNGEE. V lost 2 bases and J lost 7; bases outside the gene matches: 15. The CDR3 coding sequence is TGTGCCAGCAGCGTCTCGTTGCCGGGACTAGCGGGGGGGCCGTGGAATGAGCAGTTCTTC. This translates into CASSVSLPGLAGGPWNEQFF. The full variable domain, with the rest looked up from reference TRBV9 and TRBJ2-1, is DSGVTQTPKHLITATGQRVTLRCSPRSGDLSVYWYQQSLDQGLQFLIQYYNGEERAKGNILERFSAQQFPDLHSELNLSSLELGDSALYFCASSVSLPGLAGGPWNEQFFGPGTRLTVL.

The chain joins TRBV25-1 to TRBJ1-2; D is unclear. Trimming stripped 4 bases from V and 3 bases from J, with 15 bases between. From germline, CDR1 is MGHDK and CDR2 SYGVNS. This CDR3 contains 15 residues. The chain's CDR3 is CASSVGVPAHYGYTF. The DNA for the CDR3 is TGTGCCAGCAGTGTCGGAGTCCCTGCCCACTATGGCTACACCTTC.

The chain recombines TRBV5-4 with TRBJ2-1; 13 nucleotides agree with TRBD2. The trim removed 0 bases at V and 6 bases at J, leaving 0 bases unmatched. This CDR3 spans 15 amino acids. The germline CDR1 and CDR2 sequences are SGHNT and YYREEE (reference sequence). The CDR3 loop is CASSLGTSGSNEQFF. In DNA form, the CDR3 reads TGTGCCAGCAGCTTGGGGACTAGCGGGAGCAATGAGCAGTTCTTC.

A few counts support this clone. The chain combines TRBV27 with TRBJ1-2; 7 bases match TRBD1. The CDR3 consists of 15 residues. Per germline, CDR1 MNHEY and CDR2 SMNVEV (reference sequence). J was trimmed by 4 bases and V by 5 bases; bases with no gene match: 10. CDR3 bases: TGTGCCAGCAGTGCCTCCGTAACAGGGGCCTATGGCTACACCTTC. This encodes CASSASVTGAYGYTF.

J is TRBJ1-1 and V is TRBV28; no reliable D call. The V end was cut by 4 bases, the J end by 1 base, with 22 bases between. Germline values: CDR1 MDHEN, CDR2 SYDVKM. This CDR3 has 18 amino acids. CDR3 sequence: CASSYDKRQAFRNTEAFF. The CDR3 region has the DNA TGTGCCAGCAGTTATGATAAGAGGCAAGCCTTTAGGAACACTGAAGCTTTCTTT.

The chain has TRBV6-2 or TRBV6-3 and TRBJ1-1; TRBD1 aligns across 8 bases. Germline CDR1 and CDR2: MNHEY and SVGEGT. This CDR3 comprises 16 residues. With 2 bases clipped from V and 5 bases from J, the junction kept 10 bases outside the gene matches. CDR3 nucleotides: TGTGCCAGCAGTTACAAGTTGACAGGGGTCTTGACTGAAGCTTTCTTT. It encodes CASSYKLTGVLTEAFF.

A single count supports this clone. The rearrangement joins TRBV6-5 to TRBJ1-2, with TRBD1 as a possible D gene (5 bases). V was cut by 7 bases and J by 8 bases, with 23 bases left in between. The CDR3 runs 15 residues. Per germline, CDR1 MNHEY and CDR2 SVGAGI. CDR3 sequence: CASTKPGLPAIGYTF. CDR3 nucleotides: TGTGCCAGCACTAAACCGGGACTCCCAGCCATCGGCTACACCTTC.

The V gene is TRBV19, the J gene TRBJ2-3; TRBD2 is a possible D gene (5 bases). The CDR3 sequence is 15 residues long. V lost 3 bases and J 2 bases, leaving 12 bases between the germline ends. Germline CDR1 and CDR2: LNHDA and SQIVND (reference sequence). The DNA for the CDR3 is TGTGCCAGTAGTATCCGGGGAGAACCCACAGATACGCAGTATTTT. This encodes CASSIRGEPTDTQYF.

The chain is built from TRBV19 and TRBJ2-1, with D tentatively TRBD2 (5 bases). The CDR3 is made up of 12 amino acids. Germline CDR1 is LNHDA and CDR2 is SQIVND (reference sequence). Trimming cost V 1 base and J 13 bases, with 11 bases left between them. The CDR3 loop is CASSIAGTNQFF. Here the CDR3 DNA reads TGTGCCAGTAGTATAGCGGGAACTAACCAGTTCTTC.

This chain's CDR3 is CASRKDRVVTGELFF. The CDR3 DNA reads as TGTGCCAGCAGAAAGGACAGGGTTGTTACCGGGGAGCTGTTTTTT. V usage is TRBV27 and J usage is TRBJ2-2; TRBD1 matches at 8 bases. The CDR3 is made up of 15 amino acids. V shed 6 bases, J shed 5 bases, and the junction held 8 bases outside the gene matches. Germline V gives CDR1 MNHEY, CDR2 SMNVEV (reference sequence).

The chain joins TRBV6-5 to TRBJ2-3; a possible D gene is TRBD1 (5 bases). Germline CDR1 MNHEY, CDR2 SVGAGI. The germline V and J ends were trimmed by 6 bases and 1 base, with 11 bases remaining between them. The CDR3 runs 14 residues. The CDR3 protein is CASSLQVRTDTQYF. CDR3 nucleotide sequence: TGTGCCAGCAGCTTACAGGTGCGCACAGATACGCAGTATTTT.

This sequence joins TRBV19 and TRBJ2-3, with D possibly matching TRBD1 (6 bases). The V gene's germline CDR1 is LNHDA and CDR2 SQIVND (reference sequence). The CDR3 spans 16 residues. The V and J ends lost 1 base and 2 bases respectively, with 13 bases between them. This CDR3 reads CASSIGGQPYTDTQYF. CDR3 DNA sequence: TGTGCCAGTAGTATAGGTGGACAGCCGTACACAGATACGCAGTATTTT.

This rearrangement joins TRBV5-1 to TRBJ2-7; 7 positions match TRBD1. The V segment lost 4 bases and the J segment 3 bases; nucleotides outside the gene matches: 4. The CDR3 extends over 13 amino acids. Germline V gives CDR1 SGHRS, CDR2 YFSETQ. DNA for the CDR3: TGCGCCAGCAGCCCGACAGGGAACTACGAGCAGTACTTC. Its protein product is CASSPTGNYEQYF.

The CDR3 nucleotides read TGTGCCAGTAGTGTACAGGGGGAAGGTCAGCCCCAGCATTTT. This encodes CASSVQGEGQPQHF. The rearrangement uses TRBV19 and TRBJ1-5; 8 bases align to TRBD1. The germline gives CDR1 LNHDA, CDR2 SQIVND (reference sequence). V gave up 5 bases and J gave up 6 bases; unmatched junction bases: 6. This CDR3 has 14 residues.

J is TRBJ2-7 and V is TRBV5-3; 8 nucleotides agree with TRBD2. TRBV5-3 is annotated as an ORF whose role is uncertain. The V gene end was trimmed by 1 base and the J gene end by 1 base; junction bases not matched to a gene: 10. CDR3 length: 17 amino acids. The CDR3 sequence is CARSLPTFSGTSYEQYF. The CDR3 nucleotides are TGTGCCAGAAGCTTGCCGACATTTAGCGGGACGTCCTACGAGCAGTACTTC.

For the CDR3, the DNA is TGTGCCAGCAGTACCGACAGGGGGGGGAGAACTGAAGCTTTCTTT. Its translation: CASSTDRGGRTEAFF. V gene TRBV28 combines with J gene TRBJ1-1, with 9 bases that match TRBD1. Germline V CDR1 and CDR2: MDHEN, SYDVKM. Trimming cost V 5 bases and J 5 bases; bases outside gene matches: 9. The CDR3 consists of 15 residues.

This clone has more than one count but fewer than ten. The rearrangement uses TRBV20-1 and TRBJ1-5; perhaps TRBD1 as D (6 bases). The CDR3 loop spans 16 amino acids. V lost 3 bases, J lost 2 bases, and 17 bases lay in between. Germline V CDR1 and CDR2: DFQATT, SNEGSKA (reference sequence). CDR3 DNA: TGCAGTGCTAGTGGGGAGGGGGGATTCGGCAATCAGCCCCAGCATTTT. It is translated as CSASGEGGFGNQPQHF.

The chain recombines TRBV2 with TRBJ1-5; 7 nucleotides match TRBD1. With V trimmed by 4 bases and J by 3 bases, 12 bases remained unmatched. The CDR3 is 17 residues long. Per the germline V gene, CDR1 is SNHLY and CDR2 is FYNNEI. CDR3 loop: CASSVLILTGNNQPQHF. CDR3 DNA sequence: TGTGCCAGCAGTGTTTTGATCTTGACAGGGAACAATCAGCCCCAGCATTTT.

J is TRBJ2-1 and V is TRBV28; a weak D match, TRBD1 (6 bases). The CDR3 contains 13 residues. Trimming left V 5 bases short and J 6 bases short, with 11 bases between. Germline V gene lookup returns CDR1 MDHEN and CDR2 SYDVKM. In DNA form, the CDR3 reads TGTGCCAGCAGTACGGGGACAAGCAATGAGCAGTTCTTC. This codes for CASSTGTSNEQFF.

The chain employs TRBV6-5 and TRBJ2-3; 7 nucleotides line up with TRBD2. Trimming removed 3 bases from V and 3 bases from J; junction bases left unmatched: 9. Germline V gives CDR1 MNHEY, CDR2 SVGAGI. The CDR3 contains 16 residues. The CDR3 nucleotides read TGTGCCAGCAGTTATCGGGCGGGAGAGGGTACAGATACGCAGTATTTT. It translates to CASSYRAGEGTDTQYF.